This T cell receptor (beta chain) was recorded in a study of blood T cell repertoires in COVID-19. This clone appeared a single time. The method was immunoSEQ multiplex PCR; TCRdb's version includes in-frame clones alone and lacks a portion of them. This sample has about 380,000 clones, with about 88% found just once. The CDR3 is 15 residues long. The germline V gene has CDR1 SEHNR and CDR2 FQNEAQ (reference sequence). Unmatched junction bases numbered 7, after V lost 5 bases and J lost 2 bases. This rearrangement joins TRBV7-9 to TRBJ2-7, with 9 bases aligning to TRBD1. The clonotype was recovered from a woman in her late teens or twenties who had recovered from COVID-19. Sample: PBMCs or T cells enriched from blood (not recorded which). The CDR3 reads CASSPRDRDTYEQYF. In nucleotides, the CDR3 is TGTGCCAGCAGCCCCCGGGACAGGGACACCTACGAGCAGTACTTC.